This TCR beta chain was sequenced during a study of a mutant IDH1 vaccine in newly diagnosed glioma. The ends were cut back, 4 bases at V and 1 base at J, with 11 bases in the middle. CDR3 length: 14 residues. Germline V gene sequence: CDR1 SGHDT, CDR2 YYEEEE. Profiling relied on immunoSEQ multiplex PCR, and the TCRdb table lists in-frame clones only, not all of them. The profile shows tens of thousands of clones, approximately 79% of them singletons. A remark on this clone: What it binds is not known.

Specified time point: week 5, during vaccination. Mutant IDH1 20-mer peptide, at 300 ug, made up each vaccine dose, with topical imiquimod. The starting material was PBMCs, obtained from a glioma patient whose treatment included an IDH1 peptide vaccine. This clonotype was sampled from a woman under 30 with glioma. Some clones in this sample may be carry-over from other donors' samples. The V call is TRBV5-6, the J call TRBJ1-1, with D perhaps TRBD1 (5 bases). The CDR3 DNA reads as TGTGCCAGCAGCGGGGGGGTTTGGAACACTGAAGCTTTCTTT. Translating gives CASSGGVWNTEAFF.